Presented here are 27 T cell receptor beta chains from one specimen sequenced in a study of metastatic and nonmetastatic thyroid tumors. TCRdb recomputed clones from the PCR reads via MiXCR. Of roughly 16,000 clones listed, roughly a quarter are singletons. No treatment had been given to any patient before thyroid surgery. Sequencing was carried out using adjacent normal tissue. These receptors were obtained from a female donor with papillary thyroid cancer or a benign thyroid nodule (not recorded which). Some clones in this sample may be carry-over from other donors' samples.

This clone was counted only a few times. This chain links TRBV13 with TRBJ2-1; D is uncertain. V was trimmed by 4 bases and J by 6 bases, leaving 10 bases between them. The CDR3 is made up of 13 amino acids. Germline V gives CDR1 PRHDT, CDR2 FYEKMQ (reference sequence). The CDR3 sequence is CASSSSTLNEQFF. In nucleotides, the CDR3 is TGTGCCAGCAGCTCCTCCACCCTCAATGAGCAGTTCTTC.

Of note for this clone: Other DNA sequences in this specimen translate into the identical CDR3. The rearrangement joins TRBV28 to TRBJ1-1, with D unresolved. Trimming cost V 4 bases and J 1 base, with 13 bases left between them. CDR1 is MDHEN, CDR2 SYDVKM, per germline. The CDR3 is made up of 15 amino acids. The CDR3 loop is CASSSPQIRNTEAFF. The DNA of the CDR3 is TGTGCCAGCAGTTCACCCCAGATTCGGAACACTGAAGCTTTCTTT.

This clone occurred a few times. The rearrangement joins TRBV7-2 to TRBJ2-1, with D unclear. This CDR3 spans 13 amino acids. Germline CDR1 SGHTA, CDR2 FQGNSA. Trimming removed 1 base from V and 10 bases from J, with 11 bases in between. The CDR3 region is CASSLVLAGEQFF. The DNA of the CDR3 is TGTGCCAGCAGCTTAGTCTTGGCTGGAGAGCAGTTCTTC.

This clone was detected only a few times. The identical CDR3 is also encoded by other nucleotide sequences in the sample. CDR3 nucleotide sequence: TGTGCCAGCACCCCAGGCTCTGCGCCAAATGAAAAACTGTTTTTT. It translates to CASTPGSAPNEKLFF. V usage is TRBV28 and J usage is TRBJ1-4; D is ambiguous. Germline CDR1 is MDHEN and CDR2 is SYDVKM. V lost 7 bases and J lost 5, with 17 bases in between. CDR3 length equals 15 residues. The full variable domain, with the rest looked up from reference TRBV28 and TRBJ1-4, is DVKVTQSSRYLVKRTGEKVFLECVQDMDHENMFWYRQDPGLGLRLIYFSYDVKMKEKGDIPEGYSVSREKKERFSLILESASTNQTSMYLCASTPGSAPNEKLFFGSGTQLSVL.

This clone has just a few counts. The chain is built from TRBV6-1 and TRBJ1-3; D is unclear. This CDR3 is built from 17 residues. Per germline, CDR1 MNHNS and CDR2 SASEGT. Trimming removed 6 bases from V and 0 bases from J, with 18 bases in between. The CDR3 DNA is TGTGCCAGCAGGGTGCATTTTGAGGAAAACTCTGGAAACACCATATATTTT. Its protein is CASRVHFEENSGNTIYF.

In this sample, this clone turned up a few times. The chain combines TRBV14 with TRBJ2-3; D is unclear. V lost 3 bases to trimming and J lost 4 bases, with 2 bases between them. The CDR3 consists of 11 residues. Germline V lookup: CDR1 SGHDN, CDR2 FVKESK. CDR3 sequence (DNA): TGTGCCAGCAGCCAGTCAGATACGCAGTATTTT. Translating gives CASSQSDTQYF.

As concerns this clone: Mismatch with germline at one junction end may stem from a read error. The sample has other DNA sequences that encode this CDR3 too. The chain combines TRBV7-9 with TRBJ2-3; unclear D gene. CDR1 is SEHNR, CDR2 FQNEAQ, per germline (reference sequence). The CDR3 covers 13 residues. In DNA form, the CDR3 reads TGTGCTAGCAGCTCCCAGCTTGCAGATACGCAGTATTTT. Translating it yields CASSSQLADTQYF.

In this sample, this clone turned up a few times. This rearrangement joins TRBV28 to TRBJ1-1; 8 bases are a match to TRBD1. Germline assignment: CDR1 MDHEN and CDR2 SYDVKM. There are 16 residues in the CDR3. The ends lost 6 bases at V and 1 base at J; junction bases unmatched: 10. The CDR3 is CASSWGRDRPNTEAFF. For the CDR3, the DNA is TGTGCCAGCAGCTGGGGGCGGGACAGGCCGAACACTGAAGCTTTCTTT.

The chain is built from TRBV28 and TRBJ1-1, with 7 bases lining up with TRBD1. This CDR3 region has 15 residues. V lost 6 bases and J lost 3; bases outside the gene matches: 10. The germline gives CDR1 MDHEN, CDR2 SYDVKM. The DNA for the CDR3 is TGTGCCAGCAGGTCAGGCACAGGGGCGTACACTGAAGCTTTCTTT. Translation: CASRSGTGAYTEAFF. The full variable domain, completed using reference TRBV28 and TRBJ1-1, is DVKVTQSSRYLVKRTGEKVFLECVQDMDHENMFWYRQDPGLGLRLIYFSYDVKMKEKGDIPEGYSVSREKKERFSLILESASTNQTSMYLCASRSGTGAYTEAFFGQGTRLTVV.

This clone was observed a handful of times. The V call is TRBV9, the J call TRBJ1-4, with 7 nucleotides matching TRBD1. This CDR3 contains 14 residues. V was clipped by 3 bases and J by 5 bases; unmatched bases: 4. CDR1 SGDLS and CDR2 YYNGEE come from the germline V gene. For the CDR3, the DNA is TGTGCCAGCAGCGGGACAGGTTACAATGAAAAACTGTTTTTT. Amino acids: CASSGTGYNEKLFF.

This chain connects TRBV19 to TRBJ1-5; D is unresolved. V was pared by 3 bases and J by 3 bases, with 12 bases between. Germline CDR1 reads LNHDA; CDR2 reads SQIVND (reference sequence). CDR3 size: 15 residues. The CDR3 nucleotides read TGTGCCAGTAGTATTTCTAGGGCTATCAATCAGCCCCAGCATTTT. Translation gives CASSISRAINQPQHF.

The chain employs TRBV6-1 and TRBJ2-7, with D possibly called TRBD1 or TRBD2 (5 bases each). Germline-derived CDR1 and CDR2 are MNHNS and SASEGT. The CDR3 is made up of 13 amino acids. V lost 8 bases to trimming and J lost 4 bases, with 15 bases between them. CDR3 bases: TGTGCCAGCCGGGACGTTCCGAATTACGAGCAGTACTTC. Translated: CASRDVPNYEQYF.

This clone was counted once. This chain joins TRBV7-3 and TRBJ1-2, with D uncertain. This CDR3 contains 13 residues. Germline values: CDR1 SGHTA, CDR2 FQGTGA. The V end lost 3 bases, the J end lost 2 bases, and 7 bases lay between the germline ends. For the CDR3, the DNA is TGTGCCAGCAGCTTGGGCCCAAACTATGGCTACACCTTC. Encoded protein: CASSLGPNYGYTF.

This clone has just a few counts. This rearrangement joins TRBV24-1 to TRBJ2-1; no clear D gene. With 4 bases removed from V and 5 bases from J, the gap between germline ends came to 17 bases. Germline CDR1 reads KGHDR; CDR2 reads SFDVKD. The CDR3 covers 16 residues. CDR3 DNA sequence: TGTGCCACCAGTGACTCAGACGGACGCCTGAACAATGAGCAGTTCTTC. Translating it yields CATSDSDGRLNNEQFF.

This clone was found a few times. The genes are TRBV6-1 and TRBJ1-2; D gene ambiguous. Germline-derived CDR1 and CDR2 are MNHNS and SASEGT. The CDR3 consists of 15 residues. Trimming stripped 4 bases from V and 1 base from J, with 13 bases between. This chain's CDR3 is CASSVESTINYGYTF. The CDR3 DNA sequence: TGTGCCAGCAGTGTTGAGTCTACTATTAACTATGGCTACACCTTC.

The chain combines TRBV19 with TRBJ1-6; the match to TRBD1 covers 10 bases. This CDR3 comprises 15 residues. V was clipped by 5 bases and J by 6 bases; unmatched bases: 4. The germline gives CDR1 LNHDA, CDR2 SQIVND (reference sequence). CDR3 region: CASSPRQGANSPLHF. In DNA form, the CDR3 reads TGTGCCAGTAGTCCTCGACAGGGGGCTAATTCACCCCTCCACTTT.

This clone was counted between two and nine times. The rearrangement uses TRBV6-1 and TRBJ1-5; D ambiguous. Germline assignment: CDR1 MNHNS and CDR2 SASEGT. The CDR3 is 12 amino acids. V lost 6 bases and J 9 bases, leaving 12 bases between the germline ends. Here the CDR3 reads CASRPRPGPQHF. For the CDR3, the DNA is TGTGCCAGCAGGCCCCGTCCGGGGCCCCAGCATTTT.

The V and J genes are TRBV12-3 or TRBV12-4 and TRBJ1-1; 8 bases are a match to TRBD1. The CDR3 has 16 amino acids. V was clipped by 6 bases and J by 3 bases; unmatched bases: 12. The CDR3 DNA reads TGTGCCAGCAGCTATGACAGGGGTCTTGAGGACACTGAAGCTTTCTTT. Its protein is CASSYDRGLEDTEAFF.

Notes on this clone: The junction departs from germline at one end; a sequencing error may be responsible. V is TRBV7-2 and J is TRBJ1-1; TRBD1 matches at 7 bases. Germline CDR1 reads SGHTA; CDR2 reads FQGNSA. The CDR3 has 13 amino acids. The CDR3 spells CASNLGGATGAFF. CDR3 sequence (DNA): TGTGCCAGCAACTTAGGGGGCGCAACTGGGGCTTTCTTT.

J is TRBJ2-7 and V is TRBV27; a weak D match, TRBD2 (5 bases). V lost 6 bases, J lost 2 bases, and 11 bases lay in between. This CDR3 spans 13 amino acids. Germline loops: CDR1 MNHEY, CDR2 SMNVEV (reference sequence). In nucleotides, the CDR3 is TGTGCCAGCAGGACGCTAGCTGCCTACGAGCAGTACTTC. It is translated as CASRTLAAYEQYF.

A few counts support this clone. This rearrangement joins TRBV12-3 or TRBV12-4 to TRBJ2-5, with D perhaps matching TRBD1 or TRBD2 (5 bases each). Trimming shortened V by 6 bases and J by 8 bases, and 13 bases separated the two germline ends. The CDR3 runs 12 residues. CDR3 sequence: CASSPAGTTQYF. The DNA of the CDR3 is TGTGCCAGCAGCCCCGCAGGGACCACCCAGTACTTC.

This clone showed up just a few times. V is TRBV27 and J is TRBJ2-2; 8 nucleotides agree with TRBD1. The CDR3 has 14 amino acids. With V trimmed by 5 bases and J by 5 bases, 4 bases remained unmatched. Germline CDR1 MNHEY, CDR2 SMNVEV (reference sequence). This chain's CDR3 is CASSPRDRTGELFF. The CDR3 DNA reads TGTGCCAGCAGTCCCCGGGACAGGACCGGGGAGCTGTTTTTT.

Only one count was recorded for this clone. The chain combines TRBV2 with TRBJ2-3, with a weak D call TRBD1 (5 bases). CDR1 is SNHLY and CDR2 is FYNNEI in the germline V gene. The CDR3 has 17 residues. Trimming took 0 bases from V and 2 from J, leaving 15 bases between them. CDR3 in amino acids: CASSEALGQRLTDTQYF. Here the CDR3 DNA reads TGTGCCAGCAGTGAAGCGCTTGGACAACGCCTCACAGATACGCAGTATTTT.

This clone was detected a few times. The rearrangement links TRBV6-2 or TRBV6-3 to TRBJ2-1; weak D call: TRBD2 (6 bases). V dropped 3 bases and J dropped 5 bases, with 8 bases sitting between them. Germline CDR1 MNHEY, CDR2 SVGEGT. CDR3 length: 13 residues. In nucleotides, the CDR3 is TGTGCCAGCAGTTATTGGACTAACAATGAGCAGTTCTTC. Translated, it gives CASSYWTNNEQFF.

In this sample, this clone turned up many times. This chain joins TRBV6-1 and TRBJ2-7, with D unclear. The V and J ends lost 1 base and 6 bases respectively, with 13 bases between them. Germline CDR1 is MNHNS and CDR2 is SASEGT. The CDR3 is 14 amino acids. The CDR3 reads CASSEGLFMGEQYF. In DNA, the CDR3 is TGTGCCAGCAGTGAAGGGCTGTTCATGGGCGAGCAGTACTTC.

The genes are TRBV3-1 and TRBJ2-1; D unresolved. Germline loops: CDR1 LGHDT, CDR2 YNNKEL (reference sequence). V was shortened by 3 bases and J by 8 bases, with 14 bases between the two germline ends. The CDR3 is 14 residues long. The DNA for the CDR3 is TGTGCCAGCAGCCACCGGACGAGTAGGGATGAGCAGTTCTTC. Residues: CASSHRTSRDEQFF.

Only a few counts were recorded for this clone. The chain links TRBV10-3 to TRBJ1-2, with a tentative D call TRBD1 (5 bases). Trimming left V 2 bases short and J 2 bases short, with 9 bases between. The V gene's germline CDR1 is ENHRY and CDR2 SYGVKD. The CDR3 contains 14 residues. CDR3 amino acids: CAISEVGGNYGYTF. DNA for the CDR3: TGTGCCATCAGTGAGGTTGGGGGGAACTATGGCTACACCTTC.